The sequence of this TCR beta chain was determined in a study of blood T cells in healthy people across ages. Study observations and caveats: With age, beta diversity per million T cells declined roughly linearly, significantly by 30 to 40.

For the second PCR, which ran for 7 to 11 cycles, a sample-barcoded 5' primer and a J-beta primer mix were used. Unique molecular identifiers of 12 random nucleotides labeled each cDNA. TCRdb independently ran MiXCR on the 5' RACE reads; one entry per CDR3 protein. The sample consists of around 1,600,000 distinct CDR3 sequences, around 40% of them appearing once. With regard to this clonotype: The target antigen is unknown.

The germline V gene encodes CDR1 MNHEY and CDR2 SVGEGT. V lost 1 base and J 2 bases, leaving 8 bases between the germline ends. The CDR3 is 14 amino acids. The rearrangement uses TRBV6-2 or TRBV6-3 and TRBJ1-1; D gene unclear. The origin of this receptor is a woman aged 18-29 years in good health. The material sequenced was blood. The CDR3 spells CASSYLGRNTEAFF. For the CDR3, the DNA is TGTGCCAGCAGTTACTTAGGACGCAACACTGAAGCTTTCTTT.